This passage covers 9 T cell receptor beta chains from one sample sequenced in a study of T cell responses to AZD1222 COVID-19 vaccine. The repertoire was sequenced with immunoSEQ multiplex PCR; TCRdb's copy has only in-frame clones and lacks some. Seen here are around 140,000 clones, more than 70% observed once, and the top ten hold around 1.7%. The material sequenced was peripheral blood, taken 28 days after the second AZD1222 dose. The receptors come from an adult who received the AZD1222 COVID-19 vaccine.

The J gene is TRBJ1-5, the V gene TRBV30; D gene uncertain. The V end was cut by 4 bases, the J end by 7 bases, with 20 bases between. Per germline, CDR1 GTSNPN and CDR2 SVGIG (reference sequence). This CDR3 spans 15 amino acids. The CDR3 DNA reads as TGTGCCTGGACCCCCGGAGGGCAGGTTGGCCAGCCCCAGCATTTT. Protein product: CAWTPGGQVGQPQHF.

The J gene is TRBJ1-5, the V gene TRBV7-8; TRBD1 matches at 7 bases. Germline V gene sequence: CDR1 SGHVS, CDR2 FQNEAQ. Trimming cost V 4 bases and J 1 base; bases outside gene matches: 4. The CDR3 is 15 residues long. The CDR3 spells CASSSGTVSNQPQHF. CDR3 coding DNA: TGTGCCAGCAGCTCAGGGACAGTAAGCAATCAGCCCCAGCATTTT. Drawing the rest from reference TRBV7-8 and TRBJ1-5, the complete variable domain is GAGVSQSPRYKVAKRGQDVALRCDPISGHVSLFWYQQALGQGPEFLTYFQNEAQLDKSGLPSDRFFAERPEGSVSTLKIQRTQQEDSAVYLCASSSGTVSNQPQHFGDGTRLSIL.

The chain joins TRBV16 to TRBJ2-1; D assignment may be TRBD1 or TRBD2 (7 bases each). The CDR3 spans 13 residues. Trimming removed 0 bases from V and 14 bases from J, with 14 bases in between. Germline V CDR1 and CDR2: KGHSY, FQNENV. The CDR3: CASSQSGGGEEFF. The CDR3 bases are TGTGCCAGCAGCCAATCGGGAGGGGGCGAAGAGTTCTTC.

For this clone: The identical CDR3 is also encoded by other nucleotide sequences in the sample. The gene calls are TRBV30 and TRBJ1-1; tentatively, D is TRBD1 (5 bases). This CDR3 contains 14 residues. In germline, CDR1 is GTSNPN, CDR2 SVGIG (reference sequence). Trimming removed 0 bases at V and 1 base at J, with 9 bases between. The DNA for the CDR3 is TGTGCCTGGAGTGTCGGCCAGGGGAACACTGAAGCTTTCTTT. Its translation: CAWSVGQGNTEAFF.

The chain has TRBV27 and TRBJ1-2; 10 positions agree with TRBD1. J lost 5 bases, V lost 3 bases, and 3 bases had no gene match. The CDR3 loop spans 14 amino acids. Germline CDR1 and CDR2: MNHEY and SMNVEV (reference sequence). The CDR3 here is CASSFGTGDYGYTF. The CDR3 nucleotides read TGTGCCAGCAGTTTCGGGACAGGGGATTATGGCTACACCTTC.

The rearrangement uses TRBV7-9 and TRBJ1-1, with 9 bases aligning to TRBD1. V dropped 5 bases and J dropped 7; count of bases not matched to a gene: 8. Germline CDR1 and CDR2: SEHNR and FQNEAQ (reference sequence). The CDR3 covers 14 residues. The CDR3 protein is CASSTGTGPFEAFF. In nucleotides, the CDR3 is TGTGCCAGCAGCACCGGGACAGGGCCATTTGAAGCTTTCTTT.

The genes are TRBV9 and TRBJ2-1; 10 bases agree with TRBD2. The V gene end was trimmed by 0 bases and the J gene end by 3 bases; junction bases not matched to a gene: 9. CDR3 length: 18 amino acids. Germline loops: CDR1 SGDLS, CDR2 YYNGEE. CDR3 sequence: CASSVGLAGAIRYNEQFF. Written as DNA, the CDR3 is TGTGCCAGCAGCGTAGGCCTAGCGGGAGCCATACGCTACAATGAGCAGTTCTTC. The complete variable domain, with remaining parts taken from reference TRBV9 and TRBJ2-1, reads DSGVTQTPKHLITATGQRVTLRCSPRSGDLSVYWYQQSLDQGLQFLIQYYNGEERAKGNILERFSAQQFPDLHSELNLSSLELGDSALYFCASSVGLAGAIRYNEQFFGPGTRLTVL.

This clone was recorded once. The chain combines TRBV11-3 with TRBJ2-6; 7 bases agree with TRBD1. Germline-derived CDR1 and CDR2 are SGHNT and YENEEA. The CDR3 consists of 18 residues. The V gene end was trimmed by 1 base and the J gene end by 1 base; junction bases not matched to a gene: 7. The CDR3 bases are TGTGCCAGCAGCTTAGCGGGCAGGGGGAAGTCTGGGGCCAACGTCCTGACTTTC. Protein product: CASSLAGRGKSGANVLTF.

The J gene is TRBJ1-5, the V gene TRBV19; possible D gene TRBD1, 6 bases. The germline V gene encodes CDR1 LNHDA and CDR2 SQIVND (reference sequence). Trimming removed 6 bases from V and 2 bases from J, with 14 bases in between. This CDR3 is 15 amino acids long. CDR3 in DNA: TGTGCCAGTAGATCAGGGGAAATAGGCAATCAGCCCCAGCATTTT. Translated: CASRSGEIGNQPQHF.